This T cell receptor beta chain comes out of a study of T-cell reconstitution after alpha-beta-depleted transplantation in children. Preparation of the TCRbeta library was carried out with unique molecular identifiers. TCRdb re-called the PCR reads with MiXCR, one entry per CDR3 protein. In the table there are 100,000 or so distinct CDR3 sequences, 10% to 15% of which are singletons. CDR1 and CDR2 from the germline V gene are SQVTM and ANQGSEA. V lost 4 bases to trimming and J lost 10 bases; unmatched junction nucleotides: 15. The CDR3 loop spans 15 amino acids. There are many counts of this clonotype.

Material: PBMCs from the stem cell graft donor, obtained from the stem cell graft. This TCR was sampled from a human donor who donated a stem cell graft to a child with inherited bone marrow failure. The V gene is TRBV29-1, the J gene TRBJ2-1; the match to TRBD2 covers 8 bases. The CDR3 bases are TGCAGCGTTGTGTGGGTCGGGAGGGCCCCAAGCGAGCAGTTCTTC. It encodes CSVVWVGRAPSEQFF.